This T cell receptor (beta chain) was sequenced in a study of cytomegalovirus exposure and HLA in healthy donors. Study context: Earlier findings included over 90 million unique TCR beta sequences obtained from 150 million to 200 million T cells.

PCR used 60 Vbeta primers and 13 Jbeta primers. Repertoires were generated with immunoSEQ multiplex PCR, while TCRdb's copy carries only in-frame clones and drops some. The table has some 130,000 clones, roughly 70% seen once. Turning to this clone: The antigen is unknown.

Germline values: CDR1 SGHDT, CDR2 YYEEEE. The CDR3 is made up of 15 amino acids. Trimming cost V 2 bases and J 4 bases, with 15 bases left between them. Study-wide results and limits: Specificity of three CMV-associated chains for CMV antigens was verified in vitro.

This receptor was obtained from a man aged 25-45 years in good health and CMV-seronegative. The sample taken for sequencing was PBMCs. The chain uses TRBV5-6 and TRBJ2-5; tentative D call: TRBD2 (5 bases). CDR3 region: CASSLRDGLRETQYF. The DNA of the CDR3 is TGTGCCAGCAGCTTACGGGATGGGCTCAGAGAGACCCAGTACTTC. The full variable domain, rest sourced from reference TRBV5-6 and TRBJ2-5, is DAGVTQSPTHLIKTRGQQVTLRCSPKSGHDTVSWYQQALGQGPQFIFQYYEEEERQRGNFPDRFSGHQFPNYSSELNVNALLLGDSALYLCASSLRDGLRETQYFGPGTRLLVL.